This T cell receptor (beta chain) was sequenced in a study of beta chain features in type 1 diabetes. Study-wide points: In type 1 diabetes patients, VDJ junctions had fewer insertions; deletions at these junctions were more frequent.

Looked up from germline, CDR1 is SGDLS and CDR2 is YYNGEE. V shed 0 bases and J shed 3 bases, with 9 bases lying between them. The CDR3 runs to 15 residues. Every bit of the isolated RNA underwent reverse transcription, so sequencing read expressed TCRB transcripts. Each sample of naive, central memory or regulatory T cells had, on average, about 3.5 million reads. The repertoire was sequenced with immunoSEQ multiplex PCR; TCRdb's copy has only in-frame clones and lacks some. The sample records roughly 290,000 clones, about 7.8% being singletons. This clone was counted at least ten times. Its specificity is unknown. Via the markers CD45RO/CCR7/CD25/CD127/CD95/CD27, stem cell-like memory, regulatory, central memory and naive CD4+ cells were sorted.

Sequenced material: central memory CD4+ T cells from blood. The sequence derives from a woman aged 18 to 35 in good health. V and J are TRBV9 and TRBJ1-4; D not certain. The CDR3 DNA reads as TGTGCCAGCAGCGTAGCCGTCGCGTCTAATGAAAAACTGTTTTTT. Translation: CASSVAVASNEKLFF.